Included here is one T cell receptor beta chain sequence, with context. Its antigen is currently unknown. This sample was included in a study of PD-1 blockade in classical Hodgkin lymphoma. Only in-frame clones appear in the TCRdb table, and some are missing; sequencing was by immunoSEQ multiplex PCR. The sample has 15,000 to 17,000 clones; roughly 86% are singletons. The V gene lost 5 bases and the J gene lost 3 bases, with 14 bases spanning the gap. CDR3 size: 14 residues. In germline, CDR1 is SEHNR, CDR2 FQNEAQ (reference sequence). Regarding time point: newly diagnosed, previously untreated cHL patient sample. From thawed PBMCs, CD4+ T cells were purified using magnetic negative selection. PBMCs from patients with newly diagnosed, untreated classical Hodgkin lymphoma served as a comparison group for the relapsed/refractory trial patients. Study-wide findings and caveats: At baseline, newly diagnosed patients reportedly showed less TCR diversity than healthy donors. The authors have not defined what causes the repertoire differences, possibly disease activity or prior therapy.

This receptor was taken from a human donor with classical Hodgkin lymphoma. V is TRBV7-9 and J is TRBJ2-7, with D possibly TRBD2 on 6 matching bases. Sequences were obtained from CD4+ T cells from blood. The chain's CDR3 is CASSVGGTRYEQYF. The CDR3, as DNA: TGTGCCAGCAGCGTGGGCGGGACCCGCTACGAGCAGTACTTC. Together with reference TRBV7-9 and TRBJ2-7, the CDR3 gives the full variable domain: DTGVSQNPRHKITKRGQNVTFRCDPISEHNRLYWYRQTLGQGPEFLTYFQNEAQLEKSRLLSDRFSAERPKGSFSTLEIQRTEQGDSAMYLCASSVGGTRYEQYFGPGTRLTVT.